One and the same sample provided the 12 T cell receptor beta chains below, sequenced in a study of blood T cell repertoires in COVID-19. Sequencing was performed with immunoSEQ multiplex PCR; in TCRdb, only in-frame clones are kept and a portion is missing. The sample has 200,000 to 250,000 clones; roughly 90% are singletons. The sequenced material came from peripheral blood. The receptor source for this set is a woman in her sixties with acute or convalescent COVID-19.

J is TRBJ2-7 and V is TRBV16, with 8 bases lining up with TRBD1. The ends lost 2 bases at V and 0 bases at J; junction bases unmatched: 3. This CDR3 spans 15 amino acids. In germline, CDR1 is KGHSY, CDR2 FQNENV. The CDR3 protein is CASSQPGQGSYEQYF. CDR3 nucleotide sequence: TGTGCCAGCAGCCAACCCGGACAGGGCTCCTACGAGCAGTACTTC. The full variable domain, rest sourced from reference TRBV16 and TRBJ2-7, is GEEVAQTPKHLVRGEGQKAKLYCAPIKGHSYVFWYQQVLKNEFKFLISFQNENVFDETGMPKERFSAKCLPNSPCSLEIQATKLEDSAVYFCASSQPGQGSYEQYFGPGTRLTVT.

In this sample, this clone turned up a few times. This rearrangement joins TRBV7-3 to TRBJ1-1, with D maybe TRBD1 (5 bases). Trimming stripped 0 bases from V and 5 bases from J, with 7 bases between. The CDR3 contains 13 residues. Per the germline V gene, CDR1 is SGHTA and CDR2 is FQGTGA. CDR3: CASSLTRTTEAFF. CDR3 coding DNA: TGTGCCAGCAGCTTAACCAGGACAACTGAAGCTTTCTTT.

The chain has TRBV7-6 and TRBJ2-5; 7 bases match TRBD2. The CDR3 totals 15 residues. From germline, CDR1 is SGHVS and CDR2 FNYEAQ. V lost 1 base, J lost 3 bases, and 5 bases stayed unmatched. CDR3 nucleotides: TGTGCCAGCAGCTTAGTCGGCGGGGGAGAAGAGACCCAGTACTTC. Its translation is CASSLVGGGEETQYF. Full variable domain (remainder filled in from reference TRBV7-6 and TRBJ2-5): GAGVSQSPRYKVTKRGQDVALRCDPISGHVSLYWYRQALGQGPEFLTYFNYEAQQDKSGLPNDRFSAERPEGSISTLTIQRTEQRDSAMYRCASSLVGGGEETQYFGPGTRLLVL.

CDR3 loop: CATSDSRQADYEQYF. CDR3 nucleotides: TGTGCCACCAGTGACTCCCGACAGGCTGACTACGAGCAGTACTTC. The chain combines TRBV24-1 with TRBJ2-7; weak D call: TRBD1 (6 bases). The CDR3 totals 15 residues. V was pared by 4 bases and J by 3 bases, with 15 bases between. The germline V gene has CDR1 KGHDR and CDR2 SFDVKD.

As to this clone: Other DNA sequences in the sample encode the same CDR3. The CDR3 region is CASSLARGNEQFF. In DNA form, the CDR3 reads TGTGCCAGCAGTTTAGCGCGAGGGAATGAGCAGTTCTTC. The chain uses TRBV12-3 or TRBV12-4 and TRBJ2-1; a possible D gene is TRBD2 (5 bases). The CDR3 contains 13 residues. Trimming took off 0 bases at V and 7 bases at J, with 7 bases between the two ends.

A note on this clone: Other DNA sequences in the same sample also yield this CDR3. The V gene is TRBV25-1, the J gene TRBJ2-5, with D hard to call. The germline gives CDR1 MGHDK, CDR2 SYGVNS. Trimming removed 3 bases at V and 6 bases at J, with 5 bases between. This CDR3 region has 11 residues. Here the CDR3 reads CASSDTKTQYF. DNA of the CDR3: TGTGCCAGCAGTGACACAAAGACCCAGTACTTC.

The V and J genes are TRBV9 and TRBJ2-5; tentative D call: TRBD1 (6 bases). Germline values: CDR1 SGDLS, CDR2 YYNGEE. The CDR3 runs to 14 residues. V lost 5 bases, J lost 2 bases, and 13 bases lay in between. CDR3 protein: CASSPGAQQETQYF. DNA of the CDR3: TGTGCCAGCAGTCCAGGGGCTCAGCAAGAGACCCAGTACTTC.

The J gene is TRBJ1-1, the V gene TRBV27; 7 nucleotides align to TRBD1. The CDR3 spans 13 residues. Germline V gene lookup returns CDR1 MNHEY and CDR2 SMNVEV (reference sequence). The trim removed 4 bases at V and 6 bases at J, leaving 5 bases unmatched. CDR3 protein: CASSSDRDSEAFF. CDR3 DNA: TGTGCCAGCAGTTCCGACAGGGACTCTGAAGCTTTCTTT.

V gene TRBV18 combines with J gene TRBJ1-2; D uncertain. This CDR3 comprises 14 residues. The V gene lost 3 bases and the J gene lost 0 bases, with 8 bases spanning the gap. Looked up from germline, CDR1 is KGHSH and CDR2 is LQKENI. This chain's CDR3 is CASSPGRTNYGYTF. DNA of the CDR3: TGTGCCAGCTCACCGGGCAGGACTAACTATGGCTACACCTTC.

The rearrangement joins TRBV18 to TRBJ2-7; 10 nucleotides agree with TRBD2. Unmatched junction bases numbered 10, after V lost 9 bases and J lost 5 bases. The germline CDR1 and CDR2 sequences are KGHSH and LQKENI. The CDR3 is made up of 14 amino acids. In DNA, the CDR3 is TGTGCCAGACGCAGCGGGAGGGCCGTCGACGAGCAGTACTTC. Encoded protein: CARRSGRAVDEQYF. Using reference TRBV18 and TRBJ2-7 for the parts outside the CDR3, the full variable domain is NAGVMQNPRHLVRRRGQEARLRCSPMKGHSHVYWYRQLPEEGLKFMVYLQKENIIDESGMPKERFSAEFPKEGPSILRIQQVVRGDSAAYFCARRSGRAVDEQYFGPGTRLTVT.

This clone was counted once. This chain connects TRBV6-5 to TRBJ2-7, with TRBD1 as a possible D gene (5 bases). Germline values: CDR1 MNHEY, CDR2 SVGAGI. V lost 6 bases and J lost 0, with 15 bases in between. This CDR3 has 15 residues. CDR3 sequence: CASRTDQYHSYEQYF. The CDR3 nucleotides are TGTGCCAGCAGGACAGACCAATATCACTCCTACGAGCAGTACTTC.

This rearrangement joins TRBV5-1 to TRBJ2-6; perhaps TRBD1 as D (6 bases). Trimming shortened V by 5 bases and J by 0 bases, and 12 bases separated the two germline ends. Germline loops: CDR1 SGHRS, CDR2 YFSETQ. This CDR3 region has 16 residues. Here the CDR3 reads CASSLDRNSGANVLTF. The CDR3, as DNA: TGCGCCAGCAGTTTAGACAGGAACTCTGGGGCCAACGTCCTGACTTTC. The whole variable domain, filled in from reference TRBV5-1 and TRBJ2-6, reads KAGVTQTPRYLIKTRGQQVTLSCSPISGHRSVSWYQQTPGQGLQFLFEYFSETQRNKGNFPGRFSGRQFSNSRSEMNVSTLELGDSALYLCASSLDRNSGANVLTFGAGSRLTVL.